The 27 T cell receptor beta chains in this list originate from one sample, sequenced in a study of somatic mutations in cytotoxic T cells in rheumatoid arthritis. The assay was immunoSEQ multiplex PCR, and TCRdb's table has in-frame clones only and misses some. This repertoire shows 5,500 to 6,500 clones, roughly 82% found once; its top ten account for around 46%. Sequenced: CD8+ T cells sorted from blood. The source of these receptors is a woman aged 45 to 65 with rheumatoid arthritis.

V is TRBV6-4 and J is TRBJ2-3, with D possibly TRBD1 on 7 matching bases. The CDR3 length is 15 residues. The germline CDR1 and CDR2 sequences are MRHNA and SNTAGT. Trimming removed 2 bases at V and 1 base at J, with 10 bases between. Here the CDR3 reads CASSDGGTGTDTQYF. CDR3 coding DNA: TGTGCCAGCAGTGACGGGGGGACAGGCACAGATACGCAGTATTTT.

The rearrangement joins TRBV4-2 to TRBJ2-3; 12 nucleotides match TRBD2. Germline V gene data show CDR1 as LGHNA and CDR2 as YNFKEQ. V trimming: 1 base; J trimming: 6 bases; junction bases outside the gene matches: 11. The CDR3 length is 18 residues. The CDR3 DNA reads TGTGCCAGCAGCCAAGGGACGACTAGCGGGGGCCCAGTTGATACGCAGTATTTT. Protein product: CASSQGTTSGGPVDTQYF.

V and J are TRBV27 and TRBJ1-1; D gene ambiguous. Germline values: CDR1 MNHEY, CDR2 SMNVEV (reference sequence). Trimming cost V 5 bases and J 4 bases, with 14 bases left between them. CDR3 length equals 14 residues. The DNA of the CDR3 is TGTGCCAGCAGTCCGTCCGAGGATACCACTGAAGCTTTCTTT. This gives the protein CASSPSEDTTEAFF.

This chain links TRBV6-6 with TRBJ2-7; TRBD2 matches at 11 bases. Germline V lookup: CDR1 MNHNY, CDR2 SVGAGI (reference sequence). Trimming removed 2 bases from V and 4 bases from J; junction bases left unmatched: 4. The CDR3 extends over 15 amino acids. The CDR3 DNA sequence: TGTGCCAGCAGTTACCGACGGACTAGCGGGTACGAGCAGTACTTC. This sequence encodes CASSYRRTSGYEQYF.

This chain joins TRBV11-2 and TRBJ1-1, with TRBD1 matching 8 bases. Germline CDR1 is SGHAT and CDR2 is FQNNGV. The length of the CDR3 is 15 residues. V gave up 1 base and J gave up 5 bases; unmatched junction bases: 6. The CDR3 DNA is TGTGCCAGCAGCTTAGCGGCAGGGGGCCGTACTGAAGCTTTCTTT. This sequence encodes CASSLAAGGRTEAFF.

This rearrangement joins TRBV27 to TRBJ2-7; 12 nucleotides line up with TRBD2. The germline V gene has CDR1 MNHEY and CDR2 SMNVEV (reference sequence). The CDR3 totals 16 residues. With V trimmed by 4 bases and J by 2 bases, 6 bases remained unmatched. The CDR3 DNA is TGTGCCAGCAGTTCGATCTCTAGCGGGAGGGCCTACGAGCAGTACTTC. Amino acid sequence: CASSSISSGRAYEQYF.

This clone was found a few times. At the DNA level, this CDR3 is encoded by other sequences in the same sample as well. The CDR3 sequence: CASSLGDQPQHF. The DNA for the CDR3 is TGTGCCAGCAGCTTAGGCGATCAGCCCCAGCATTTT. V and J are TRBV7-9 and TRBJ1-5; no firm D call. The CDR3 runs 12 residues. Germline CDR1 SEHNR, CDR2 FQNEAQ (reference sequence). V lost 1 base and J 5 bases, leaving 3 bases between the germline ends.

The chain joins TRBV27 to TRBJ1-1, with 8 positions matching TRBD1. Trimming at V came to 0 bases and at J to 7 bases, leaving 1 base not matched to a gene. CDR3 length: 13 amino acids. CDR1 MNHEY and CDR2 SMNVEV come from the germline V gene (reference sequence). The CDR3 sequence: CASSLSGTGEAFF. CDR3 DNA sequence: TGTGCCAGCAGTTTATCGGGGACAGGTGAAGCTTTCTTT.

Only a few counts were recorded for this clone. One junction end does not reproduce the germline sequence, and a read error may be involved. V usage is TRBV5-3 and J usage is TRBJ2-3; 7 nucleotides align to TRBD2. TRBV5-3 belongs to the ORF category, with a function that is uncertain. This CDR3 has 14 amino acids. The CDR3 loop reads CASSLGGRGDTQYF. The CDR3 bases are TGTGCCAGCAGCTTGGGAGGGCGTGGGGATACGCAGTATTTT.

This rearrangement joins TRBV23-1 to TRBJ2-6, with D possibly TRBD1 on 5 matching bases. TRBV23-1 is an ORF, and what it does is uncertain. The CDR3 length is 19 residues. Trimming left V 5 bases short and J 1 base short, with 21 bases between. The CDR3 reads CASSNNHQGFRSGANVLTF. The CDR3 nucleotides are TGCGCCAGCAGTAACAATCATCAGGGATTCAGGTCTGGGGCCAACGTCCTGACTTTC.

This clone was observed a handful of times. The rearrangement joins TRBV7-8 to TRBJ2-7, with TRBD1 matching 10 bases. CDR3 size: 15 residues. V lost 5 bases, J lost 2 bases, and 6 bases stayed unmatched. The germline gives CDR1 SGHVS, CDR2 FQNEAQ. CDR3 nucleotide sequence: TGTGCCAGCAGCCCGAGTGGGACAGGGGCCTACGAGCAGTACTTC. This gives the protein CASSPSGTGAYEQYF.

The chain has TRBV7-6 and TRBJ2-3; D possibly corresponds to TRBD1 (5 bases). V dropped 11 bases and J dropped 1 base, with 16 bases sitting between them. CDR3 length: 14 residues. In germline, CDR1 is SGHVS, CDR2 FNYEAQ. The CDR3 bases are TGTGCCGGACAAAGGGCGGCCGGCACAGATACGCAGTATTTT. Its protein is CAGQRAAGTDTQYF.

This chain connects TRBV28 to TRBJ2-7; TRBD1 aligns across 8 bases. The CDR3 loop spans 16 amino acids. Germline CDR1 reads MDHEN; CDR2 reads SYDVKM. J was trimmed by 4 bases and V by 6 bases; bases with no gene match: 14. The CDR3 nucleotides are TGTGCCAGCAGCCCTCCCCAGGACAGGGTCGAATACGAGCAGTACTTC. It specifies CASSPPQDRVEYEQYF.

V is TRBV9 and J is TRBJ2-2, with 7 bases that match TRBD1. Trimming at V came to 3 bases and at J to 5 bases, leaving 4 bases not matched to a gene. The CDR3 loop spans 14 amino acids. Per germline, CDR1 SGDLS and CDR2 YYNGEE. The CDR3 nucleotides read TGTGCCAGCAGCGCCTCACAGGGGACCGGGGAGCTGTTTTTT. Protein: CASSASQGTGELFF. Full variable domain (rest looked up from reference TRBV9 and TRBJ2-2): DSGVTQTPKHLITATGQRVTLRCSPRSGDLSVYWYQQSLDQGLQFLIQYYNGEERAKGNILERFSAQQFPDLHSELNLSSLELGDSALYFCASSASQGTGELFFGEGSRLTVL.

The rearrangement uses TRBV5-6 and TRBJ2-5; TRBD1 aligns across 10 bases. Unmatched junction bases numbered 6, after V lost 0 bases and J lost 1 base. CDR1 is SGHDT and CDR2 is YYEEEE in the germline V gene. The CDR3 covers 17 residues. CDR3 DNA sequence: TGTGCCAGCAGCTTGGGGACAGGGGGAAATCTCCAAGAGACCCAGTACTTC. Encoded protein: CASSLGTGGNLQETQYF.

V usage is TRBV6-5 and J usage is TRBJ2-7, with D possibly TRBD2 on 5 matching bases. In germline, CDR1 is MNHEY, CDR2 SVGAGI. Trimming left V 5 bases short and J 5 bases short, with 19 bases between. The CDR3 has 15 residues. DNA for the CDR3: TGTGCCAGCAGTGTGACCCGGAGGAAGGACGACGAGCAGTACTTC. Amino acids: CASSVTRRKDDEQYF.

The rearrangement uses TRBV19 and TRBJ2-1, with 12 bases aligning to TRBD2. There are 14 residues in the CDR3. From germline, CDR1 is LNHDA and CDR2 SQIVND (reference sequence). Losses at the gene ends were 10 bases for V and 2 bases for J; bases not matched to a gene: 3. Here the CDR3 reads CATSGGETYNEQFF. DNA for the CDR3: TGTGCCACTAGCGGGGGGGAAACCTACAATGAGCAGTTCTTC.

This chain connects TRBV11-2 to TRBJ2-1; 7 positions agree with TRBD2. The length of the CDR3 is 14 residues. Germline V gene data show CDR1 as SGHAT and CDR2 as FQNNGV. J gave up 9 bases and V 8 bases, and 13 bases lay outside the gene matches. For the CDR3, the DNA is TGTGCCAGCCAAATGGGGAGGGCGAGGGGTGAGCAGTTCTTC. Protein sequence: CASQMGRARGEQFF.

The chain recombines TRBV2 with TRBJ2-5, with 8 nucleotides matching TRBD2. The CDR3 sequence is 15 residues long. Germline CDR1 is SNHLY and CDR2 is FYNNEI. V shed 6 bases, J shed 3 bases, and the junction held 9 bases outside the gene matches. The CDR3 DNA is TGTGCCAGCAGCGCCCCGGGACTAGAAGAAGAGACCCAGTACTTC. Protein sequence: CASSAPGLEEETQYF.

CDR3 protein: CASSEGDRTRTF. CDR3 sequence (DNA): TGTGCCAGTAGTGAGGGGGACAGGACGAGGACCTTC. The chain couples TRBV19 to TRBJ1-2, with 8 bases aligning to TRBD1. The CDR3 contains 12 residues. Germline V gene lookup returns CDR1 LNHDA and CDR2 SQIVND (reference sequence). The V gene end was trimmed by 5 bases and the J gene end by 14 bases; junction bases not matched to a gene: 10.

With respect to this clone: The junction differs from germline at one of its ends, possibly a read error. The chain joins TRBV28 to TRBJ1-2, with TRBD1 as a possible D gene (6 bases). This CDR3 spans 13 amino acids. Germline V gene data show CDR1 as MDHEN and CDR2 as SYDVKM. CDR3 amino acids: CASSPSRGYGYAF. In DNA form, the CDR3 reads TGTGCCAGCAGTCCGTCTAGGGGGTATGGCTACGCCTTC.

This chain joins TRBV10-2 and TRBJ2-3, with D hard to call. Germline V lookup: CDR1 WSHSY, CDR2 SAAADI. The ends were cut back, 3 bases at V and 0 bases at J, with 10 bases in the middle. The CDR3 spans 15 residues. CDR3 DNA: TGCGCCAGCAGTGATACCGGTTTAAGCACAGATACGCAGTATTTT. Protein sequence: CASSDTGLSTDTQYF.

The chain employs TRBV4-1 and TRBJ2-1; TRBD2 agrees at 7 bases. The V segment lost 1 base and the J segment 1 base; nucleotides outside the gene matches: 7. Per germline, CDR1 MGHRA and CDR2 YSYEKL. The CDR3 runs 17 residues. This CDR3 reads CASSQAYGGSSYNEQFF. DNA for the CDR3: TGCGCCAGCAGCCAAGCTTATGGCGGGAGTTCCTACAATGAGCAGTTCTTC.

The rearrangement uses TRBV9 and TRBJ2-7; maybe TRBD1 (6 bases). Germline V lookup: CDR1 SGDLS, CDR2 YYNGEE. The CDR3 length is 15 residues. V was cut by 3 bases and J by 5 bases, with 18 bases left in between. The DNA of the CDR3 is TGTGCCAGCAGCGCCCCGCAGACAGGATCTGACGAGCAGTACTTC. Its translation: CASSAPQTGSDEQYF. The full variable domain, completed using reference TRBV9 and TRBJ2-7, is DSGVTQTPKHLITATGQRVTLRCSPRSGDLSVYWYQQSLDQGLQFLIQYYNGEERAKGNILERFSAQQFPDLHSELNLSSLELGDSALYFCASSAPQTGSDEQYFGPGTRLTVT.

This chain connects TRBV11-2 to TRBJ2-1; D is perhaps TRBD1 (5 bases). Germline V gives CDR1 SGHAT, CDR2 FQNNGV. The ends were cut back, 5 bases at V and 0 bases at J, with 14 bases in the middle. This CDR3 comprises 16 residues. The CDR3 here is CASSPTDWSSYNEQFF. The CDR3 bases are TGTGCCAGCAGCCCGACAGACTGGAGCTCCTACAATGAGCAGTTCTTC.

The CDR3 bases are TGTGCCAGCAGGAAAGACGGGAGCTCCTACAATGAGCAGTTCTTC. The encoded protein is CASRKDGSSYNEQFF. V gene TRBV27 combines with J gene TRBJ2-1; weak D call: TRBD2 (6 bases). CDR1 and CDR2 from the germline V gene are MNHEY and SMNVEV (reference sequence). V gave up 6 bases and J gave up 0 bases, with 12 bases separating them. The CDR3 has 15 amino acids.

V is TRBV9 and J is TRBJ2-5; 13 nucleotides line up with TRBD2. The ends lost 2 bases at V and 3 bases at J; junction bases unmatched: 1. There are 15 residues in the CDR3. Germline CDR1 reads SGDLS; CDR2 reads YYNGEE. In DNA, the CDR3 is TGTGCCAGCAGCGTTGGACTAGCGGGGGAAGAGACCCAGTACTTC. Translation gives CASSVGLAGEETQYF. The full variable domain, rest sourced from reference TRBV9 and TRBJ2-5, is DSGVTQTPKHLITATGQRVTLRCSPRSGDLSVYWYQQSLDQGLQFLIQYYNGEERAKGNILERFSAQQFPDLHSELNLSSLELGDSALYFCASSVGLAGEETQYFGPGTRLLVL.